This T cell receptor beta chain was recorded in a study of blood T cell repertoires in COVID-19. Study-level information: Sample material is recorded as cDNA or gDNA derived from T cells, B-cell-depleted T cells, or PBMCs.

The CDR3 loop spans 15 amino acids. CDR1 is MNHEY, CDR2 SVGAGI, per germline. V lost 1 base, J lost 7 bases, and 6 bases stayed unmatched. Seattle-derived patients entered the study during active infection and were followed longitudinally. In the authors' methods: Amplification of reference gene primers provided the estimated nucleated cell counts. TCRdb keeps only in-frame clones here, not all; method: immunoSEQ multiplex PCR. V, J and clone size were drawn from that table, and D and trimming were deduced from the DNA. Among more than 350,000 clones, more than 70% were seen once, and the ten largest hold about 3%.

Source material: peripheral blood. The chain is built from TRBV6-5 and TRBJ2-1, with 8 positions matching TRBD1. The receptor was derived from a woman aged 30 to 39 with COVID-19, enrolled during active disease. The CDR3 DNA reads TGTGCCAGCAGTTACTACAGGGGGTTGGGGAATGAGCAGTTCTTC. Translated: CASSYYRGLGNEQFF.